The 29 T cell receptor beta chains below were found in one sample sequenced in a study of blood T cell repertoires in COVID-19. Produced via immunoSEQ multiplex PCR; TCRdb's table is partial and in-frame only. The sample lists approximately 300,000 clones, just under 85% occurring once. The sample taken for sequencing was peripheral blood. Receptor source: a woman aged 45-65 years with active or convalescent COVID-19.

The CDR3, as DNA: TGTGCCAGAAGCCCCGACAGGGCGGCGAACCAAGAGACCCAGTACTTC. Translation gives CARSPDRAANQETQYF. This chain joins TRBV5-3 and TRBJ2-5; 7 nucleotides match TRBD1. TRBV5-3 is sorted into the ORF group, with uncertain function. The V gene end was trimmed by 4 bases and the J gene end by 0 bases; junction bases not matched to a gene: 9. The CDR3 loop spans 16 amino acids.

The V gene is TRBV7-9, the J gene TRBJ1-2; maybe TRBD1 (5 bases). Germline CDR1 SEHNR, CDR2 FQNEAQ (reference sequence). This CDR3 is built from 14 residues. Trimming stripped 0 bases from V and 5 bases from J, with 10 bases between. CDR3 coding DNA: TGTGCCAGCAGCTTAGCGTCGGCAGGGTATGGCTACACCTTC. It yields the protein CASSLASAGYGYTF.

V gene TRBV30 combines with J gene TRBJ2-5; D is perhaps TRBD1 (7 bases). CDR1 and CDR2 from the germline V gene are GTSNPN and SVGIG (reference sequence). Between the trimmed V and J ends, which lost 0 bases and 5 bases, there was a span of 13 bases. The CDR3 is made up of 14 amino acids. CDR3 nucleotides: TGTGCCTGGAGTGTAGGAGGGGGCCGGGAGACCCAGTACTTC. Translated, it gives CAWSVGGGRETQYF.

V usage is TRBV5-1 and J usage is TRBJ2-7; 9 positions agree with TRBD1. Germline loops: CDR1 SGHRS, CDR2 YFSETQ. The CDR3 has 16 residues. V dropped 0 bases and J dropped 2; count of bases not matched to a gene: 6. DNA of the CDR3: TGCGCCAGCAGCTTGGCCACAGGGGGCACCCCCTACGAGCAGTACTTC. Translation: CASSLATGGTPYEQYF.

The genes are TRBV7-9 and TRBJ2-7, with TRBD2 matching 7 bases. CDR1 is SEHNR and CDR2 is FQNEAQ in the germline V gene (reference sequence). V lost 5 bases to trimming and J lost 4 bases; unmatched junction nucleotides: 8. The CDR3 is 14 residues long. Here the CDR3 DNA reads TGTGCCAGCAGCCCGGGGGAGGGCCTGTACGAGCAGTACTTC. Translating it yields CASSPGEGLYEQYF.

The V and J genes are TRBV28 and TRBJ1-5; D perhaps matches TRBD1 (5 bases). The CDR3 runs 13 residues. V was trimmed by 6 bases and J by 11 bases, leaving 17 bases between them. Germline V gene lookup returns CDR1 MDHEN and CDR2 SYDVKM. The CDR3 DNA follows: TGTGCCAGCAGGGAAGGGCTCGGGGGGTCCCAGCATTTT. This encodes CASREGLGGSQHF.

The V gene is TRBV6-5, the J gene TRBJ2-7; no clear D. Per the germline V gene, CDR1 is MNHEY and CDR2 is SVGAGI. V lost 8 bases, J lost 3 bases, and 11 bases lay in between. The CDR3 sequence is 12 residues long. For the CDR3, the DNA is TGTGCCAGCTGTAAGAACAGCTACGAGCAGTACTTC. It encodes CASCKNSYEQYF.

This chain links TRBV18 with TRBJ2-1; TRBD1 aligns across 9 bases. CDR1 and CDR2 from the germline V gene are KGHSH and LQKENI. Trimming cost V 3 bases and J 1 base; bases outside gene matches: 10. This CDR3 region has 18 residues. This chain's CDR3 is CASSPNTGGLGSYNEQFF. The DNA of the CDR3 is TGTGCCAGCTCACCGAATACAGGGGGCTTGGGTTCCTACAATGAGCAGTTCTTC.

In DNA form, the CDR3 reads TGTGCCAGCAGTGAAGACAGGGCTGTTGGTGGCTACACCTTC. Translation gives CASSEDRAVGGYTF. V usage is TRBV2 and J usage is TRBJ1-2; TRBD1 is a possible D gene (6 bases). This CDR3 contains 14 residues. The V end was cut by 1 base, the J end by 7 bases, with 13 bases between. Per the germline V gene, CDR1 is SNHLY and CDR2 is FYNNEI.

The V and J genes are TRBV5-1 and TRBJ2-6, with D possibly matching TRBD1 (6 bases). CDR1 is SGHRS and CDR2 is YFSETQ in the germline V gene. The CDR3 extends over 16 amino acids. Trimming cost V 0 bases and J 0 bases, with 7 bases left between them. In DNA form, the CDR3 reads TGCGCCAGCAGCTTGGACAGGGCCTCTGGGGCCAACGTCCTGACTTTC. This encodes CASSLDRASGANVLTF. Together with reference TRBV5-1 and TRBJ2-6, the CDR3 gives the full variable domain: KAGVTQTPRYLIKTRGQQVTLSCSPISGHRSVSWYQQTPGQGLQFLFEYFSETQRNKGNFPGRFSGRQFSNSRSEMNVSTLELGDSALYLCASSLDRASGANVLTFGAGSRLTVL.

V and J are TRBV15 and TRBJ2-3; D perhaps matches TRBD1 (6 bases). Per germline, CDR1 LNHNV and CDR2 YYDKDF (reference sequence). The V end was cut by 1 base, the J end by 2 bases, with 7 bases between. The CDR3 has 14 residues. CDR3 sequence (DNA): TGTGCCACCAGCAGAGGGGGGCCCACAGATACGCAGTATTTT. Its translation: CATSRGGPTDTQYF.

For the CDR3, the DNA is TGTGCCTGGAGTGTACGGTCGCAGGTCCTCTACGAGCAGTACTTC. Residues: CAWSVRSQVLYEQYF. The gene calls are TRBV30 and TRBJ2-7; no definite D call. CDR3 length: 15 residues. The germline V gene has CDR1 GTSNPN and CDR2 SVGIG (reference sequence). Trimming shortened V by 0 bases and J by 3 bases, and 15 bases separated the two germline ends. Complete variable domain (other parts from reference TRBV30 and TRBJ2-7): SQTIHQWPATLVQPVGSPLSLECTVEGTSNPNLYWYRQAAGRGLQLLFYSVGIGQISSEVPQNLSASRPQDRQFILSSKKLLLSDSGFYLCAWSVRSQVLYEQYFGPGTRLTVT.

This clone occurred a few times. CDR3 sequence: CASSQDTRAFF. CDR3 nucleotide sequence: TGTGCCAGCAGCCAAGACACCAGGGCTTTCTTT. This chain links TRBV3-1 (or the pseudogene TRBV3-2) with TRBJ1-1; D uncertain. V was pared by 0 bases and J by 11 bases, with 7 bases between. Germline V gives CDR1 LGHDT, CDR2 YNNKEL (reference sequence). The CDR3 runs to 11 residues.

V and J are TRBV9 and TRBJ2-1; 13 bases align to TRBD2. CDR1 is SGDLS, CDR2 YYNGEE, per germline. The CDR3 runs 15 residues. Trimming cost V 2 bases and J 5 bases; bases outside gene matches: 1. The CDR3 DNA follows: TGTGCCAGCAGCGTCGGACTAGCGGGGGACAATGAGCAGTTCTTC. As protein: CASSVGLAGDNEQFF.

This chain joins TRBV5-1 and TRBJ2-7, with 7 bases aligning to TRBD1. V lost 1 base to trimming and J lost 2 bases; unmatched junction nucleotides: 3. The germline V gene has CDR1 SGHRS and CDR2 YFSETQ. The CDR3 spans 14 residues. This CDR3 is CASSLTGDPYEQYF. In DNA form, the CDR3 reads TGCGCCAGCAGCTTGACAGGGGACCCCTACGAGCAGTACTTC.

V and J are TRBV19 and TRBJ2-7; TRBD1 aligns across 9 bases. Per germline, CDR1 LNHDA and CDR2 SQIVND (reference sequence). This CDR3 has 16 amino acids. The junction had 10 bases not matched to a gene; V was cut back by 5 bases and J by 2 bases. CDR3 sequence reads: CASSLLPGQGTYEQYF. CDR3 coding DNA: TGTGCCAGTAGTCTCCTACCGGGACAGGGAACCTACGAGCAGTACTTC.

The V call is TRBV11-3, the J call TRBJ2-5; 7 bases map to TRBD1. J lost 5 bases, V lost 5 bases, and 14 bases had no gene match. Germline lookup yields CDR1 SGHNT and CDR2 YENEEA. This CDR3 spans 16 amino acids. CDR3 residues: CASSPGGTGPEETQYF. Here the CDR3 DNA reads TGTGCCAGCAGCCCAGGGGGAACAGGGCCAGAGGAGACCCAGTACTTC.

The rearrangement links TRBV11-2 to TRBJ2-3; 7 bases fit TRBD2. Trimming cost V 1 base and J 4 bases; bases outside gene matches: 17. In germline, CDR1 is SGHAT, CDR2 FQNNGV. The CDR3 runs 19 residues. CDR3 sequence reads: CASSLAGWMRERTSDTQYF. Written as DNA, the CDR3 is TGTGCCAGCAGCTTAGCCGGGTGGATGCGGGAGAGGACCTCAGATACGCAGTATTTT.

The CDR3 coding sequence is TGCGCCAGCAGCTTTCAGGGGGCGGAGGGCTACACCTTC. It encodes CASSFQGAEGYTF. V usage is TRBV5-1 and J usage is TRBJ1-2, with TRBD1 matching 8 bases. Germline V CDR1 and CDR2: SGHRS, YFSETQ. V dropped 2 bases and J dropped 8; count of bases not matched to a gene: 5. The CDR3 sequence is 13 residues long.

The chain is built from TRBV7-9 and TRBJ2-5; 7 nucleotides match TRBD1. Losses at the gene ends were 1 base for V and 7 bases for J; bases not matched to a gene: 3. This CDR3 comprises 13 residues. In germline, CDR1 is SEHNR, CDR2 FQNEAQ (reference sequence). The CDR3 is CASSLEGGGTQYF. The CDR3 coding sequence is TGTGCCAGCAGCTTAGAAGGGGGCGGGACCCAGTACTTC.

This chain joins TRBV9 and TRBJ2-7; the match to TRBD1 covers 10 bases. The germline gives CDR1 SGDLS, CDR2 YYNGEE. With 4 bases clipped from V and 6 bases from J, the junction kept 10 bases outside the gene matches. CDR3 length: 15 amino acids. CDR3 sequence reads: CASSYRDRGVSEQYF. The DNA for the CDR3 is TGTGCCAGCAGCTACCGGGACAGGGGTGTTTCCGAGCAGTACTTC.

J is TRBJ2-7 and V is TRBV2, with D maybe TRBD2 (6 bases). The germline V and J ends were trimmed by 4 bases and 0 bases, with 13 bases remaining between them. Germline-derived CDR1 and CDR2 are SNHLY and FYNNEI. This CDR3 is 15 amino acids long. Here the CDR3 DNA reads TGTGCCAGCAGTGGGGGACTCTTACGCTCCTACGAGCAGTACTTC. Protein product: CASSGGLLRSYEQYF.

The chain is built from TRBV7-2 and TRBJ2-1, with 12 positions matching TRBD2. The CDR3 runs 17 residues. The V gene end was trimmed by 5 bases and the J gene end by 6 bases; junction bases not matched to a gene: 11. Germline V lookup: CDR1 SGHTA, CDR2 FQGNSA. CDR3 in amino acids: CASSPHKGLAGPNEQFF. The CDR3 nucleotides read TGTGCCAGCAGCCCCCATAAAGGACTAGCGGGACCCAATGAGCAGTTCTTC. The whole variable domain, filled in from reference TRBV7-2 and TRBJ2-1, reads GAGVSQSPSNKVTEKGKDVELRCDPISGHTALYWYRQSLGQGLEFLIYFQGNSAPDKSGLPSDRFSAERTGGSVSTLTIQRTQQEDSAVYLCASSPHKGLAGPNEQFFGPGTRLTVL.

The chain employs TRBV30 and TRBJ2-1; 10 nucleotides agree with TRBD2. The ends lost 0 bases at V and 7 bases at J; junction bases unmatched: 6. This CDR3 region has 15 residues. Germline V gene lookup returns CDR1 GTSNPN and CDR2 SVGIG (reference sequence). CDR3 in amino acids: CAWSVLRTSGNEQFF. The CDR3 nucleotides read TGTGCCTGGAGTGTACTCAGGACTAGCGGAAATGAGCAGTTCTTC.

V usage is TRBV27 and J usage is TRBJ1-6; no clear D. Trimming removed 2 bases at V and 6 bases at J, with 8 bases between. The CDR3 is 14 residues long. The germline V gene has CDR1 MNHEY and CDR2 SMNVEV (reference sequence). Written as DNA, the CDR3 is TGTGCCAGCAGTTTAAAACAGTTTAATTCACCCCTCCACTTT. Its protein product is CASSLKQFNSPLHF.

This rearrangement joins TRBV5-6 to TRBJ1-2; a possible D gene is TRBD1 (6 bases). Germline assignment: CDR1 SGHDT and CDR2 YYEEEE. The V end lost 5 bases, the J end lost 7 bases, and 21 bases lay between the germline ends. The CDR3 extends over 15 amino acids. The CDR3 coding sequence is TGTGCCAGCAGTTCCTGGCCGGGGGGCTCAGTTGGCTACACCTTC. Its protein is CASSSWPGGSVGYTF.

The sample holds a few counts of this clone. The chain links TRBV20-1 to TRBJ2-5, with D unresolved. Trimming removed 3 bases at V and 2 bases at J, with 7 bases between. Germline CDR1 is DFQATT and CDR2 is SNEGSKA (reference sequence). CDR3 length: 12 residues. The CDR3 DNA reads TGCAGTGCTAGTCCTCCTCAAGAGACCCAGTACTTC. Its translation: CSASPPQETQYF.

The genes are TRBV2 and TRBJ1-6; 9 nucleotides match TRBD1. The CDR3 sequence is 14 residues long. Unmatched junction bases numbered 3, after V lost 4 bases and J lost 8 bases. In germline, CDR1 is SNHLY, CDR2 FYNNEI. In nucleotides, the CDR3 is TGTGCCAGCAGTGTAAGGGACAGGGATTCACCCCTCCACTTT. This translates into CASSVRDRDSPLHF.

V gene TRBV28 combines with J gene TRBJ1-6, with a tentative D call TRBD1 (6 bases). V was clipped by 8 bases and J by 9 bases, with 23 bases between them. The CDR3 is made up of 16 amino acids. Germline CDR1 is MDHEN and CDR2 is SYDVKM. Here the CDR3 reads CASPPNPAGAISPLHF. The CDR3 DNA sequence: TGTGCCAGCCCCCCAAACCCGGCAGGGGCGATTTCACCCCTCCACTTT.